The subject of this entry is one T cell receptor (beta chain). There are 16 residues in the CDR3. Germline CDR1 KGHDR, CDR2 SFDVKD. V was cut by 2 bases and J by 4 bases, with 14 bases left in between. In the study's own analysis: Estimation of nucleated cell counts was performed using reference gene primer amplification. Produced via immunoSEQ multiplex PCR; TCRdb's table is partial and in-frame only. V and J calls and clone size are copied from that table; D and trimming were computed from the DNA. The sample has about 42,000 clones; around 89% are singletons. The sample belongs to a study of blood T cell repertoires in COVID-19.

Sequences were obtained from peripheral blood. The TCR was taken from a man younger than 45 with active or convalescent COVID-19. The chain links TRBV24-1 to TRBJ1-5, with D uncertain. CDR3 coding DNA: TGTGCCACCAGTGATTCCGTCCGGGGATCAAATCAGCCCCAGCATTTT. Its protein product is CATSDSVRGSNQPQHF.